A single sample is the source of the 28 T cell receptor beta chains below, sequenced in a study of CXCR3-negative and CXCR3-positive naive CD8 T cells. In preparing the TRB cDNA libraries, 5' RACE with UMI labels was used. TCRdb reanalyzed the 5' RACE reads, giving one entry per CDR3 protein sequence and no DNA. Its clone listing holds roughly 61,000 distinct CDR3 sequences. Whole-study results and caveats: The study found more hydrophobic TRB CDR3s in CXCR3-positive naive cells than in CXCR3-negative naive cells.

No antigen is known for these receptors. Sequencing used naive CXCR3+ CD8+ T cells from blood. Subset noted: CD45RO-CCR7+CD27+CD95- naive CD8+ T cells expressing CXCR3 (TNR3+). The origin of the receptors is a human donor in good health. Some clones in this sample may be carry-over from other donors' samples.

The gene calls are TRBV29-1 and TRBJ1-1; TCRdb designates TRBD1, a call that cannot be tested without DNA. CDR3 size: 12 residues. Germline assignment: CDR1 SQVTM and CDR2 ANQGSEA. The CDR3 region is CSVARDSPEAFF.

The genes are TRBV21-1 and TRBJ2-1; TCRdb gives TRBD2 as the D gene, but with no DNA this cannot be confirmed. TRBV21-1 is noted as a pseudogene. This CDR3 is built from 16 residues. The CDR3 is CASSKGERGYYNEQFF.

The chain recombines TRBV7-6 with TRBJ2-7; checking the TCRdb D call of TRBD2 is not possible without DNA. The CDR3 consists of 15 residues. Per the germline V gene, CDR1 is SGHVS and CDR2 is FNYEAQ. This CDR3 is CASSFNRGATYEQYF.

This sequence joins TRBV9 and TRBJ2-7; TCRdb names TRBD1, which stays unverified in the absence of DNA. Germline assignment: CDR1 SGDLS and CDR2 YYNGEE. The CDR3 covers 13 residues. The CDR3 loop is CASSPRGGSEQYF.

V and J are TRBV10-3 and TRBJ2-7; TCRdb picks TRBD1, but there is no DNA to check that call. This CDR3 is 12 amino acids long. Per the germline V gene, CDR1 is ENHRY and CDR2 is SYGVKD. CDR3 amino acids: CAISELGDEQYF.

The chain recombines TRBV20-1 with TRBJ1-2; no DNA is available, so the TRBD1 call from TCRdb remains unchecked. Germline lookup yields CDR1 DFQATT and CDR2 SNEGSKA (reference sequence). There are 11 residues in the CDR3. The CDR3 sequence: CSARAGTAPPF.

The CDR3 loop reads CASSIQGRYNEQFF. The chain carries TRBV19 and TRBJ2-1; absent DNA, TCRdb's TRBD1 call cannot be checked. This CDR3 has 14 amino acids. Looked up from germline, CDR1 is LNHDA and CDR2 is SQIVND (reference sequence).

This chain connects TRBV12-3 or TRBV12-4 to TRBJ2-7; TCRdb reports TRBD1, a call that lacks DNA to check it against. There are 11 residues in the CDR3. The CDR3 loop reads CASSPRTEQYF.

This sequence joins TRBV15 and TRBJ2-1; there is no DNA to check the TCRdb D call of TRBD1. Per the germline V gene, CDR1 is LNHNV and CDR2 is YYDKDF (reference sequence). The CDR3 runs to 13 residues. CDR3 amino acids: CATSAGADNEQFF.

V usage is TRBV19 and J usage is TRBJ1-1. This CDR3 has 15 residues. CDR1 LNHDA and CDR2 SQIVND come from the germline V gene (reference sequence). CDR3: CASSIGRGWSTEAFF.

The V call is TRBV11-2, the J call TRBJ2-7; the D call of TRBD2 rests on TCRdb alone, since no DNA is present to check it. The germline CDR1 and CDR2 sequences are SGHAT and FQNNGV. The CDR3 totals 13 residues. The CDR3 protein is CASSAGVAYEQYF.

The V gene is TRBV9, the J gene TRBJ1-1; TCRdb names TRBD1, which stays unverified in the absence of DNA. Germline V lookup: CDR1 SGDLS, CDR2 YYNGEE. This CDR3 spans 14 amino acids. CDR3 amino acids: CASSVGGQNTEAFF.

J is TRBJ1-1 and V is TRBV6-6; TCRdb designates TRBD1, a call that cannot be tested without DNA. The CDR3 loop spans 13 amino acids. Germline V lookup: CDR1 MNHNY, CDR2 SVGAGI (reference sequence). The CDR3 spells CASSPQGSTEAFF.

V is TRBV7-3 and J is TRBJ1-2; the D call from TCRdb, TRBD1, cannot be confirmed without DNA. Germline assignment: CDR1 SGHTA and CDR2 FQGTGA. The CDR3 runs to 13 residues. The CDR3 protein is CASSEGTGEGYTF.

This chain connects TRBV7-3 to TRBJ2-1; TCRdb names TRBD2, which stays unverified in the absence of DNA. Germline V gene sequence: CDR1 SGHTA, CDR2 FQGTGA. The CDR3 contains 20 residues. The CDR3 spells CASSLGLGLAGGQAHNEQFF.

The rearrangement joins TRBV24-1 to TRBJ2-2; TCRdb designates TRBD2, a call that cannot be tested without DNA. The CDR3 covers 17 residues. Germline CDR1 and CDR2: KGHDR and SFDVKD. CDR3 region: CATSEEGLFLGTGELFF.

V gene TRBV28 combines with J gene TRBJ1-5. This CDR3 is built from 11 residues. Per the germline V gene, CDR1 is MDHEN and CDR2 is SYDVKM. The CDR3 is CATSWGQPQHF.

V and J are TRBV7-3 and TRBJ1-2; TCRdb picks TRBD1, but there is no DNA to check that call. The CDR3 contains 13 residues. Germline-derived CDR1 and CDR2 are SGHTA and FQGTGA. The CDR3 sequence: CASSFGTAYGYTF.

The CDR3 region is CASSLGGGLLSENIQYF. The chain carries TRBV7-8 and TRBJ2-4; TCRdb picks TRBD1, but there is no DNA to check that call. This CDR3 region has 17 residues. The V gene's germline CDR1 is SGHVS and CDR2 FQNEAQ.

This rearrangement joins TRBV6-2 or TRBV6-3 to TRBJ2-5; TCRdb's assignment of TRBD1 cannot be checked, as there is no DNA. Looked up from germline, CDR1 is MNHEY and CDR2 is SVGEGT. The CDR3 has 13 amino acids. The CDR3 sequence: CASSPFEQETQYF.

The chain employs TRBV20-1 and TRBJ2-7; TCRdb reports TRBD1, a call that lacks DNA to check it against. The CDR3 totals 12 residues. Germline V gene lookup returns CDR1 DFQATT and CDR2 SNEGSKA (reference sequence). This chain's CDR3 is CSARDEGGEQYF.

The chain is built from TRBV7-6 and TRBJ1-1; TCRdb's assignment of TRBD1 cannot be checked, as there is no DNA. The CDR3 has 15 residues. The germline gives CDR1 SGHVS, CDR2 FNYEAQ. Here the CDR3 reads CASSLAQGYGTEAFF.

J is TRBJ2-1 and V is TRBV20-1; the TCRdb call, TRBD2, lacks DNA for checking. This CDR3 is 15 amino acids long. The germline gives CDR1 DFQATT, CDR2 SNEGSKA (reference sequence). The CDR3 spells CSAQLSGGSYNEQFF.

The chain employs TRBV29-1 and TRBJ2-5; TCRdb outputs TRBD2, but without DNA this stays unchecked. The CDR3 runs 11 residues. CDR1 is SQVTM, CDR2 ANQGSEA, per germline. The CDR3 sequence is CSVPLEGPQYF.

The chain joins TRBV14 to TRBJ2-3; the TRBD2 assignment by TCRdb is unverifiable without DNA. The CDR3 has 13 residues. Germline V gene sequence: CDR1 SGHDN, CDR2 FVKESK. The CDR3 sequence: CASSQAMLAGKYF. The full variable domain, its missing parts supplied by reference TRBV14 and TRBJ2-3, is EAGVTQFPSHSVIEKGQTVTLRCDPISGHDNLYWYRRVMGKEIKFLLHFVKESKQDESGMPNNRFLAERTGGTYSTLKVQPAELEDSGVYFCASSQAMLAGKYFGPGTRLTVL.

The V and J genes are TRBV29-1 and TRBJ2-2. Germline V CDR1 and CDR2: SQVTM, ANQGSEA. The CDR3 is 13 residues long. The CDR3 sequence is CSVEDGGTGELFF.

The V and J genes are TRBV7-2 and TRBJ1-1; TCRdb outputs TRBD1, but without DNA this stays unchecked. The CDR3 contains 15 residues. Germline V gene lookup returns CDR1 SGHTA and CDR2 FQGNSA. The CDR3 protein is CASSTSGTGGEGAFF.

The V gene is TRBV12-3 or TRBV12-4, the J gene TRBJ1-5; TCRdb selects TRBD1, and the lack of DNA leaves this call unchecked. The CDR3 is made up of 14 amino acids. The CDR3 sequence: CASSLDGGNQPQHF.